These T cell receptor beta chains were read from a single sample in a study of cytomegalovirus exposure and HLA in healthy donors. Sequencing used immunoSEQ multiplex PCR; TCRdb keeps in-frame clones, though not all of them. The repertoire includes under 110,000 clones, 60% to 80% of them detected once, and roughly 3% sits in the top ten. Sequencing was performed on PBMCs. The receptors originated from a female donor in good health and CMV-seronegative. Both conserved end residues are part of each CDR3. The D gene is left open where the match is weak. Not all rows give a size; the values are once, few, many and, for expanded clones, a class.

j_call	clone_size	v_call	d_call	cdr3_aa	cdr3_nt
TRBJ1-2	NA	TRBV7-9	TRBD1	CASSPWDRFNYGYTF	TGTGCCAGCAGCCCGTGGGACAGGTTTAACTATGGCTACACCTTC
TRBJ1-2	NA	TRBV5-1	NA	CASSLDRQNYGYTF	TGCGCCAGCAGCTTAGACCGACAGAACTATGGCTACACCTTC
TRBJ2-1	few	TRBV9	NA	CASSVVGGLARNEQFF	TGTGCCAGCAGCGTAGTGGGGGGGCTAGCGAGGAATGAGCAGTTCTTC
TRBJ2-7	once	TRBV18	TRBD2	CASSPPSSGSFEQYF	TGTGCCAGCTCACCACCGTCTAGCGGGAGCTTTGAGCAGTACTTC
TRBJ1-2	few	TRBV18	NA	CAIELGQGYGYTF	TGTGCCATCGAACTCGGGCAGGGCTATGGCTACACCTTC
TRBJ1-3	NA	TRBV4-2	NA	CASSQTLASGNTIYF	TGTGCCAGCAGCCAAACCTTAGCCTCTGGAAACACCATATATTTT
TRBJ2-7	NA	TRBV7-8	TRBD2	CASTPSGGTAGTLREQYF	TGTGCCAGCACCCCAAGCGGGGGGACTGCGGGAACCCTCCGAGAGCAGTACTTC
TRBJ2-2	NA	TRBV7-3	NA	CASSFSRLGTGELFF	TGTGCCAGCAGCTTTTCACGTCTCGGCACCGGGGAGCTGTTTTTT
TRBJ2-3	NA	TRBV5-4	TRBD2	CASSPGLADTDTQYF	TGTGCCAGCAGCCCGGGACTAGCGGACACAGATACGCAGTATTTT
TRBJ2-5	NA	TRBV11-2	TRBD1	CASSPTGAQETQYF	TGTGCCAGCAGCCCGACAGGGGCCCAAGAGACCCAGTACTTC
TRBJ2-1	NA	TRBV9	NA	CASSVASGRGYEQFF	TGTGCCAGCAGCGTAGCTTCGGGTCGCGGCTATGAGCAGTTCTTC
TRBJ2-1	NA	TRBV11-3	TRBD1	CASSPDRGNEQFF	TGTGCCAGCAGCCCGGACAGGGGCAATGAGCAGTTCTTC
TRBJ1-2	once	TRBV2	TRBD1	CASSLEDRAYGYTF	TGTGCCAGCAGTCTAGAGGACAGGGCATATGGCTACACCTTC
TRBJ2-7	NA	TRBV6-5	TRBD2	CAVHPLAGVTYEQYF	TGTGCCGTCCACCCCCTAGCGGGAGTGACCTACGAGCAGTACTTC
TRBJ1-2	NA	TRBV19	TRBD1	CASTSGQSYGYTF	TGTGCCAGTACCTCGGGACAGAGCTATGGCTACACCTTC
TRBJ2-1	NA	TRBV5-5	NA	CASSFGTNNEQFF	TGTGCCAGCAGCTTCGGGACAAACAATGAGCAGTTCTTC
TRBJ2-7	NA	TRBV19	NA	CASSPRQNSYEQYF	TGTGCCAGTAGTCCTCGACAGAACTCCTACGAGCAGTACTTC
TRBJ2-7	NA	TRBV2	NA	CASTGPSSYEQYF	TGTGCCAGCACAGGCCCGAGCTCCTACGAGCAGTACTTC
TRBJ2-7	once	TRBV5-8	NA	CASSLEGEAYEQYF	TGTGCCAGCAGCCTCGAAGGGGAAGCCTACGAGCAGTACTTC
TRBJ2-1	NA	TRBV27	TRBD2	CASSFLAGGQFF	TGTGCCAGCAGTTTCCTAGCGGGGGGGCAGTTCTTC
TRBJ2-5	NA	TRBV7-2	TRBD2	CASSYPSAGGTETQYF	TGTGCCAGCAGCTACCCCTCGGCGGGAGGGACGGAGACCCAGTACTTC
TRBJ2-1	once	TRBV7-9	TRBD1	CSSSPQGGEQFF	TGTTCCAGCAGCCCACAGGGGGGTGAGCAGTTCTTC
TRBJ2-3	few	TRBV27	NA	CASSPYGGGSSDTQYF	TGTGCCAGCAGTCCGTACGGGGGCGGGAGCTCAGATACGCAGTATTTT
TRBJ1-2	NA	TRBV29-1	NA	CSVDGAAGGYTF	TGCAGCGTTGATGGGGCGGCCGGTGGCTACACCTTC
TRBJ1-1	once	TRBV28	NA	CASSFYRVSNTEAFF	TGTGCCAGCAGTTTCTACAGGGTATCGAACACTGAAGCTTTCTTT
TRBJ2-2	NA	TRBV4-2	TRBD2	CASSSRTSGMAGELFF	TGTGCCAGCAGCTCCCGGACTAGCGGGATGGCCGGGGAGCTGTTTTTT
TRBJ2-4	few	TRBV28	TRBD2	CASSSSGLAKNIQYF	TGTGCCAGCAGTTCATCCGGACTAGCCAAGAACATTCAGTACTTC
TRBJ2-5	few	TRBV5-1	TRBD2	CASSLELAGVRETQYF	TGCGCCAGCAGCTTGGAACTAGCGGGAGTTAGAGAGACCCAGTACTTC
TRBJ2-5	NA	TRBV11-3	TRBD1	CASSPGQGEGETQYF	TGTGCCAGCAGCCCGGGACAGGGCGAGGGGGAGACCCAGTACTTC
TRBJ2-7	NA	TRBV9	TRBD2	CASSVGAGGPSEQYF	TGTGCCAGCAGCGTAGGAGCGGGAGGGCCTAGCGAGCAGTACTTC
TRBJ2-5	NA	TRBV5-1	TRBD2	CASSLTSGTVETQYF	TGCGCCAGCAGCCTGACTAGCGGGACGGTTGAGACCCAGTACTTC
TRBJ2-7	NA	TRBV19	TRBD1	CASSGTGDLREQYF	TGTGCCAGTAGTGGGACAGGGGACCTCCGCGAGCAGTACTTC
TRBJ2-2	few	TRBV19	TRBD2	CASSILGSGRGDTGELFF	TGTGCCAGTAGTATACTCGGTAGCGGGAGAGGAGACACCGGGGAGCTGTTTTTT
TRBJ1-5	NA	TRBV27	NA	CASSFRQQGMWPQHF	TGTGCCAGCAGTTTCCGTCAACAGGGAATGTGGCCCCAGCATTTT
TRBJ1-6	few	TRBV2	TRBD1	CASRADRVIGSPLHF	TGTGCCAGCAGGGCGGACAGGGTAATAGGATCACCCCTCCACTTT
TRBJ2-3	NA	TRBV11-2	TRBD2	CASSLDTWREITDTQYF	TGTGCCAGCAGCTTAGATACATGGCGGGAGATCACAGATACGCAGTATTTT
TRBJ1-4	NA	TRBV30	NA	CAWSFGIATNEKLFF	TGTGCCTGGAGTTTCGGGATCGCAACTAATGAAAAACTGTTTTTT
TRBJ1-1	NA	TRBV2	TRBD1	CASSEAVGQGNTEAFF	TGTGCCAGCAGTGAAGCGGTGGGACAGGGGAACACTGAAGCTTTCTTT
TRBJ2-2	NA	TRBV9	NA	CASSVELRYTGELFF	TGTGCCAGCAGCGTAGAACTTAGATACACCGGGGAGCTGTTTTTT
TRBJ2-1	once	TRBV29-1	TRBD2	CSGSTSGDNEQFF	TGCAGCGGATCGACTAGCGGGGACAATGAGCAGTTCTTC
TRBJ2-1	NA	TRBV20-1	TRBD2	CSARSGGEQFF	TGCAGTGCTAGATCGGGGGGAGAACAGTTCTTC
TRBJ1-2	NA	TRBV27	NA	CASSLQGRGYGYTF	TGTGCCAGCAGTTTGCAGGGTAGAGGCTATGGCTACACCTTC
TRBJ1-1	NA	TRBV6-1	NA	CASTPGYDTEAFF	TGTGCCAGCACCCCAGGGTACGACACTGAAGCTTTCTTT
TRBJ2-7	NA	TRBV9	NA	CASSVGNRDSNEQYF	TGTGCCAGCAGCGTAGGAAACCGGGACTCGAACGAGCAGTACTTC
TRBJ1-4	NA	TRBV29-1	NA	CSVEGRGDNEKLFF	TGCAGCGTGGAGGGTCGGGGTGATAATGAAAAACTGTTTTTT
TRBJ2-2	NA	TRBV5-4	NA	CASSPPRGSGELFF	TGTGCCAGCAGCCCGCCCAGGGGTTCCGGGGAGCTGTTTTTT
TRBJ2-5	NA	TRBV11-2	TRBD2	CASSLSGAGPEETQYF	TGTGCCAGCAGCTTAAGCGGGGCGGGACCCGAAGAGACCCAGTACTTC
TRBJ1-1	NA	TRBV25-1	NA	CATKGHAMNTEAFF	TGTGCCACCAAAGGACATGCCATGAACACTGAAGCTTTCTTT
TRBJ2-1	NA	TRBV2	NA	CASSDREINEQFF	TGTGCCAGCAGTGATCGGGAGATTAATGAGCAGTTCTTC
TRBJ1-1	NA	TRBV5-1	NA	CASSSQTNTEAFF	TGCGCCAGCAGCTCACAGACGAACACTGAAGCTTTCTTT
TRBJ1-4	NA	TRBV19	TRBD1	CASSPPTGEEKLFF	TGTGCCAGTAGTCCACCGACAGGGGAAGAAAAACTGTTTTTT
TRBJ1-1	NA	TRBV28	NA	CASSPGSRVLKAFF	TGTGCCAGCAGCCCTGGCTCGCGGGTTCTTAAGGCTTTCTTT
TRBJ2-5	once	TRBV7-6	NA	CASSSRLGYGETQYF	TGTGCCAGCAGCTCAAGACTAGGTTATGGAGAGACCCAGTACTTC
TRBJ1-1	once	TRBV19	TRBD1	CASSNTGDTEAFF	TGTGCCAGTAGTAATACAGGGGACACTGAAGCTTTCTTT
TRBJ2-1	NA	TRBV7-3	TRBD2	CASSVRTSGRYNEQFF	TGTGCCAGCAGCGTTCGGACTAGCGGGAGATACAATGAGCAGTTCTTC
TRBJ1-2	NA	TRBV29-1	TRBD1	CSVRDSNYGYTF	TGCAGCGTTCGGGACAGCAACTATGGCTACACCTTC
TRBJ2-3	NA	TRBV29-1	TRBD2	CSVEGLWASGTPDTQYF	TGCAGCGTTGAAGGTTTGTGGGCTAGCGGGACACCAGATACGCAGTATTTT
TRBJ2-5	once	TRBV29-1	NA	CSVLGAGSSETQYF	TGCAGCGTCCTGGGGGCAGGTTCGTCGGAGACCCAGTACTTC
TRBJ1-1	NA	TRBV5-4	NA	CASSNRDMGNTEAFF	TGTGCCAGCAGCAACCGGGACATGGGGAACACTGAAGCTTTCTTT
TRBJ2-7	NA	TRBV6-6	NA	CASSYSSRGDEQYF	TGTGCCAGCAGTTACTCGAGCAGGGGAGACGAGCAGTACTTC